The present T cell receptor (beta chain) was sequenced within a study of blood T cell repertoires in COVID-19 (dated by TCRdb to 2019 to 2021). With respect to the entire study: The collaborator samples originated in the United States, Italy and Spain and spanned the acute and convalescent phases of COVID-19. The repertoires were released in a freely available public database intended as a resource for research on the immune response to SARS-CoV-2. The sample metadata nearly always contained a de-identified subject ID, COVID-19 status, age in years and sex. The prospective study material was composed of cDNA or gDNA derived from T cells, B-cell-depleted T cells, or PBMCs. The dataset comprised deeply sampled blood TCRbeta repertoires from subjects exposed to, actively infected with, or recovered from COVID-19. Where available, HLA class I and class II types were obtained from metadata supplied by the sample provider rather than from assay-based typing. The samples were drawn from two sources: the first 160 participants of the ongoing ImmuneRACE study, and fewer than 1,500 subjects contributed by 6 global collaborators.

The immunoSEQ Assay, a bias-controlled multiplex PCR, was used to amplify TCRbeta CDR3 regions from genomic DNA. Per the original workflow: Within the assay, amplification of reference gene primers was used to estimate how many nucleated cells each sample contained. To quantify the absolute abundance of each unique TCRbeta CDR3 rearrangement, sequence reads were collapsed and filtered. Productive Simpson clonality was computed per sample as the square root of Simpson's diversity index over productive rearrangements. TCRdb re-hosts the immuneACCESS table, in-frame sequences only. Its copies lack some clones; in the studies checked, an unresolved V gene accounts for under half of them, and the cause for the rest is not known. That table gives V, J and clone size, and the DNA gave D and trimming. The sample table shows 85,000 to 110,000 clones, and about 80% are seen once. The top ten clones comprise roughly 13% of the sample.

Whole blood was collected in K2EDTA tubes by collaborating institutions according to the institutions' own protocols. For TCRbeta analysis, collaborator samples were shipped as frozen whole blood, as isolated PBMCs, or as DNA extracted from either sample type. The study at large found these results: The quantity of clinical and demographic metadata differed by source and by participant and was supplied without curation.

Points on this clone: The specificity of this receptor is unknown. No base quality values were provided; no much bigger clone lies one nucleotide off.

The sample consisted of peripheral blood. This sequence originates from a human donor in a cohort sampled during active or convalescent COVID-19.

The nucleotide sequence reads TGTGCCTGGAGTGGGACAGGGACATACACCGGGGAGCTGTTTTTT. It translates as CAWSGTGTYTGELFF. Here the chain combines TRBV30 and TRBJ2-2; 8 central bases correspond to TRBD1. Based on the germline V gene (reference sequence), the CDR1 and CDR2 sequences are GTSNPN and SVGIG. Here V drops 1 base and J drops 3 bases, and the junction holds 4 bases not matched to any gene. The CDR3 measures 15 amino acids from cysteine to phenylalanine. Of all the DNA, just the CDR3 is kept, 45 bases in frame from base 1.